Below are 16 T cell receptor beta chains sequenced from a single sample in a study of lymphopenia after photon versus proton radiotherapy. Clones were sequenced by immunoSEQ multiplex PCR, and TCRdb holds only the in-frame ones, with some missing. The sample gives roughly 58,000 clones, roughly 90% of which show up once; roughly 13% is in the top ten. This specimen consisted of peripheral blood, obtained from a patient treated with proton-based radiotherapy. These receptors originate from a man at least 80 years old with esophageal cancer.

This CDR3 reads CASRSQITSYEQYF. DNA of the CDR3: TGTGCCAGCAGGAGCCAGATAACCTCCTACGAGCAGTACTTC. J is TRBJ2-7 and V is TRBV6-1, with D hard to call. The germline gives CDR1 MNHNS, CDR2 SASEGT. The CDR3 consists of 14 residues. Trimming took 6 bases from V and 0 from J, leaving 12 bases between them.

This clone was seen just once. The chain uses TRBV18 and TRBJ2-7, with D possibly TRBD1 on 6 matching bases. Germline V gene data show CDR1 as KGHSH and CDR2 as LQKENI. V was cut by 1 base and J by 3 bases, with 10 bases left in between. There are 14 residues in the CDR3. CDR3 bases: TGTGCCAGCTCACCACGAACAGGGTTCTACGAGCAGTACTTC. This encodes CASSPRTGFYEQYF.

CDR3 in DNA: TGCAGCGTTCGGGACTTAAAAGATACGCAGTATTTT. It codes for CSVRDLKDTQYF. This sequence joins TRBV29-1 and TRBJ2-3; possibly TRBD2 for D (6 bases). The CDR3 runs 12 residues. V dropped 5 bases and J dropped 5 bases, with 11 bases sitting between them. Germline CDR1 SQVTM, CDR2 ANQGSEA.

The V gene is TRBV4-3, the J gene TRBJ2-1; D is perhaps TRBD2 (5 bases). Germline V gene data show CDR1 as LGHNA and CDR2 as YSLEER. The V end was cut by 0 bases, the J end by 0 bases, with 9 bases between. The CDR3 totals 16 residues. The CDR3 coding sequence is TGCGCCAGCAGCCAAGATCGAGGGATCTCCTACAATGAGCAGTTCTTC. It translates to CASSQDRGISYNEQFF.

This sequence joins TRBV6-5 and TRBJ2-3; D is perhaps TRBD2 (5 bases). Trimming took off 5 bases at V and 7 bases at J, with 16 bases between the two ends. The CDR3 is 14 residues long. Germline V gives CDR1 MNHEY, CDR2 SVGAGI. The CDR3 spells CASSPREGGYTQYF. CDR3 bases: TGTGCCAGCAGTCCCCGGGAAGGCGGATATACGCAGTATTTT.

This chain uses TRBV18 with TRBJ1-1; 11 bases line up with TRBD1. CDR1 is KGHSH and CDR2 is LQKENI in the germline V gene. Losses at the gene ends were 2 bases for V and 3 bases for J; bases not matched to a gene: 11. The CDR3 totals 18 residues. The CDR3 DNA sequence: TGTGCCAGCTCACCAGGTGTAGTGGGACAGGGGGGCTACACTGAAGCTTTCTTT. Translation gives CASSPGVVGQGGYTEAFF.

The gene calls are TRBV5-1 and TRBJ1-2, with D maybe TRBD1 (5 bases). The V and J ends lost 0 bases and 7 bases respectively, with 10 bases between them. Germline CDR1 reads SGHRS; CDR2 reads YFSETQ. CDR3 length equals 13 residues. CDR3 region: CASSLGGTLGYTF. The CDR3 DNA reads TGCGCCAGCAGCTTGGGAGGGACCCTTGGCTACACCTTC.

This clone was observed a handful of times. The chain is built from TRBV7-6 and TRBJ1-1; D ambiguous. There are 13 residues in the CDR3. Germline CDR1 SGHVS, CDR2 FNYEAQ. Trimming took 0 bases from V and 1 from J, leaving 3 bases between them. The CDR3 nucleotides are TGTGCCAGCAGCTTAGCGGGGAACACTGAAGCTTTCTTT. It is translated as CASSLAGNTEAFF.

The chain couples TRBV29-1 to TRBJ1-1; 9 bases match TRBD1. V trimming: 7 bases; J trimming: 8 bases; junction bases outside the gene matches: 8. Germline values: CDR1 SQVTM, CDR2 ANQGSEA. CDR3 length equals 12 residues. The CDR3 DNA follows: TGCAGCGCAGACAACAGGGGGCGGGAAGCTTTCTTT. This encodes CSADNRGREAFF.

The chain employs TRBV4-1 and TRBJ2-2; D is undetermined. Looked up from germline, CDR1 is MGHRA and CDR2 is YSYEKL. V lost 2 bases and J lost 3, with 4 bases in between. There are 13 residues in the CDR3. CDR3 residues: CASSQRDTGELFF. DNA for the CDR3: TGCGCCAGCAGCCAACGGGACACCGGGGAGCTGTTTTTT.

This rearrangement joins TRBV18 to TRBJ2-1; no clear D. Germline loops: CDR1 KGHSH, CDR2 LQKENI. The ends were cut back, 6 bases at V and 0 bases at J, with 12 bases in the middle. The CDR3 is made up of 15 amino acids. The DNA of the CDR3 is TGTGCCAGCTCCACCTCCGGGCGCTCCTACAATGAGCAGTTCTTC. Its protein product is CASSTSGRSYNEQFF.

The chain is built from TRBV4-1 and TRBJ2-1; possibly TRBD1 or TRBD2 for D (5 bases each). The germline CDR1 and CDR2 sequences are MGHRA and YSYEKL. The CDR3 has 15 residues. Trimming stripped 1 base from V and 12 bases from J, with 19 bases between. The CDR3 reads CASSQVGKGSMGQFF. CDR3 nucleotide sequence: TGCGCCAGCAGCCAAGTTGGGAAGGGGAGTATGGGGCAGTTCTTC.

The rearrangement uses TRBV6-6 and TRBJ2-7; tentative D call: TRBD1 (5 bases). Germline V lookup: CDR1 MNHNY, CDR2 SVGAGI (reference sequence). Between the trimmed V and J ends, which lost 5 bases and 4 bases, there was a span of 9 bases. The CDR3 covers 12 residues. The CDR3 nucleotides read TGTGCCAGCAGTCCCAGGGTTTACGAGCAGTACTTC. Translation gives CASSPRVYEQYF.

The rearrangement links TRBV6-5 to TRBJ1-2; D not certain. Looked up from germline, CDR1 is MNHEY and CDR2 is SVGAGI. Trimming cost V 6 bases and J 4 bases, with 15 bases left between them. This CDR3 is built from 14 residues. Here the CDR3 DNA reads TGTGCCAGCAGCTTAGGCCCGGCAGTCTATGGCTACACCTTC. Its translation: CASSLGPAVYGYTF.

In its sample, this clone was seen once. This chain links TRBV19 with TRBJ1-1, with D uncertain. Trimming took off 1 base at V and 2 bases at J, with 14 bases between the two ends. Germline CDR1 LNHDA, CDR2 SQIVND (reference sequence). The CDR3 consists of 16 residues. The CDR3, as DNA: TGTGCCAGTAGTATAGTATCTACAGCAGGAAACACTGAAGCTTTCTTT. As protein: CASSIVSTAGNTEAFF.

V is TRBV19 and J is TRBJ2-1; TRBD2 aligns across 11 bases. This CDR3 region has 16 residues. Germline V gene sequence: CDR1 LNHDA, CDR2 SQIVND (reference sequence). V lost 10 bases, J lost 5 bases, and 13 bases stayed unmatched. DNA of the CDR3: TGTGCCACCAGGGTAGCGGGAGGGCGAGCTAACAATGAGCAGTTCTTC. It translates to CATRVAGGRANNEQFF.